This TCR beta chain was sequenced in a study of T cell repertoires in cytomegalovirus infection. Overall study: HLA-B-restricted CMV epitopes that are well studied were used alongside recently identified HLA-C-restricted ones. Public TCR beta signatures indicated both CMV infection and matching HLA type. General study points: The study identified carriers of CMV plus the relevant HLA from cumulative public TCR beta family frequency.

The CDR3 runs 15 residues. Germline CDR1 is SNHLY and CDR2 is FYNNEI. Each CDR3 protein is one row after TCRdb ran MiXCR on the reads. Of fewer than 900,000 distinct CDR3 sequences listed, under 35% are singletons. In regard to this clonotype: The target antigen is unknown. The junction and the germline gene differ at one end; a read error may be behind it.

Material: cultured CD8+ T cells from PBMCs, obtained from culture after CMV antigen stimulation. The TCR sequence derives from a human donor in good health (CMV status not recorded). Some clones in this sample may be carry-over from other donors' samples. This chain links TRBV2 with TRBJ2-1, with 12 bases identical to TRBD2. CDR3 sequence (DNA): TGTGCCAGCAGTAACCCGGGACTAGCGGGTCCCCCCTCGGTCTTC. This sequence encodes CASSNPGLAGPPSVF.